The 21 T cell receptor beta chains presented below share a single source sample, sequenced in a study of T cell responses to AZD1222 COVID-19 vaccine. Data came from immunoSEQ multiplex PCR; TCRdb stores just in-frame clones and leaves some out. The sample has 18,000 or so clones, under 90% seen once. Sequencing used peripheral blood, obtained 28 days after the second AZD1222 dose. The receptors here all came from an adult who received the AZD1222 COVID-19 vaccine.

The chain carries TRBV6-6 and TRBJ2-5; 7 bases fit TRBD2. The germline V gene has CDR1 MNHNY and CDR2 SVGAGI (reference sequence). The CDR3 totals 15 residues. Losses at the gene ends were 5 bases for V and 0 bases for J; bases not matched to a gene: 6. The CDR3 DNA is TGTGCCAGCAGTGTACAGAGCGGGGACCAAGAGACCCAGTACTTC. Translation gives CASSVQSGDQETQYF.

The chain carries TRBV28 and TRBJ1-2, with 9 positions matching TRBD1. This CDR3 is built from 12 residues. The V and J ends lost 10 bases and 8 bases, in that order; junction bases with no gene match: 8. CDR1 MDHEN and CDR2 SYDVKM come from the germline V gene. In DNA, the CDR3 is TGTGCCACCCAACAGGGGGCGAGGGGCTACACCTTC. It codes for CATQQGARGYTF.

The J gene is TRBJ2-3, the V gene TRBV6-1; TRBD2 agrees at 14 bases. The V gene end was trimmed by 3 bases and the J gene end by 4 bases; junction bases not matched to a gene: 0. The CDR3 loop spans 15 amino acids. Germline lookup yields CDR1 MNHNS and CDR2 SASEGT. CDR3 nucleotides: TGTGCCAGCAGTGAGACTAGCGGGGGGGCAGATACGCAGTATTTT. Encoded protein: CASSETSGGADTQYF.

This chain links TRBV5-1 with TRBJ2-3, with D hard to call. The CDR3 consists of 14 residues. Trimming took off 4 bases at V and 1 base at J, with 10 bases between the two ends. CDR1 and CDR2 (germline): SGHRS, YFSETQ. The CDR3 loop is CASSPLAGTDTQYF. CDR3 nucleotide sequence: TGCGCCAGCAGCCCCCTGGCAGGCACAGATACGCAGTATTTT.

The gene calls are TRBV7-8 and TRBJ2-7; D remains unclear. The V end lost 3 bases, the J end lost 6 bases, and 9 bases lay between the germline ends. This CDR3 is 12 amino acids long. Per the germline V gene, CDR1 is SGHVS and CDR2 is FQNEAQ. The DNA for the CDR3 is TGTGCCAGCAGCTTTCGAGTTGGCGAGCAGTACTTC. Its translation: CASSFRVGEQYF.

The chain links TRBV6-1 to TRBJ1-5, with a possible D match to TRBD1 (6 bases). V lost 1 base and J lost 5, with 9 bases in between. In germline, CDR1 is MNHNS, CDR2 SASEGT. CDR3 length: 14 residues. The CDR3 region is CASSEGGGHQPQHF. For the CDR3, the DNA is TGTGCCAGCAGTGAAGGTGGGGGGCATCAGCCCCAGCATTTT.

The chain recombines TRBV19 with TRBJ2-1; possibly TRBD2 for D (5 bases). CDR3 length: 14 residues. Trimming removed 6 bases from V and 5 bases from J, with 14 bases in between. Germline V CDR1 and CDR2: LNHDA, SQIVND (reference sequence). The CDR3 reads CASSLQRMDNEQFF. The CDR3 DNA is TGTGCCAGTAGCCTCCAGCGGATGGACAATGAGCAGTTCTTC.

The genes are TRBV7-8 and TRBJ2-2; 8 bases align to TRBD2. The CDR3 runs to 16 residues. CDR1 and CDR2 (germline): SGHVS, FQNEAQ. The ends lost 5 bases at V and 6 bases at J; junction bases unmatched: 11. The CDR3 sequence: CASSAFGGRPSGELFF. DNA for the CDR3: TGTGCCAGCAGCGCCTTTGGCGGGAGGCCGTCCGGGGAGCTGTTTTTT.

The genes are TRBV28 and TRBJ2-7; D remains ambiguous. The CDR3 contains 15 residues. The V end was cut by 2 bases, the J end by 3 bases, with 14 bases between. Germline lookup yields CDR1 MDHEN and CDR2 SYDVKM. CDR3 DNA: TGTGCCAGCAGTTTACAAGGCACCATGGGCTACGAGCAGTACTTC. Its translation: CASSLQGTMGYEQYF.

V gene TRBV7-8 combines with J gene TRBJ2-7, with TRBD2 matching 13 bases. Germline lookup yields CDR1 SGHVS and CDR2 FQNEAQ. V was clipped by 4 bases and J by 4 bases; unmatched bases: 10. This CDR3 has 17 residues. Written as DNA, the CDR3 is TGTGCCAGCAGCTCCGGACTAGCGGGAGCTCGTCGATACGAGCAGTACTTC. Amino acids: CASSSGLAGARRYEQYF.

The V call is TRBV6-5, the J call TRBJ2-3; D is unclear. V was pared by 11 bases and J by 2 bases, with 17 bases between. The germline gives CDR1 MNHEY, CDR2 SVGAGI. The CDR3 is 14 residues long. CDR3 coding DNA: TGTGCCGGCGCAATATTCCTTGACACAGATACGCAGTATTTT. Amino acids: CAGAIFLDTDTQYF.

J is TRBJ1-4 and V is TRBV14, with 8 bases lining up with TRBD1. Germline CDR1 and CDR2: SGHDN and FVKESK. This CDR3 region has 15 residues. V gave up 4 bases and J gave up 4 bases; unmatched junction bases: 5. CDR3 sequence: CASSPETGVNEKLFF. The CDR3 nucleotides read TGTGCCAGCAGCCCTGAGACAGGGGTTAATGAAAAACTGTTTTTT.

CDR3 in DNA: TGTGCCAGCAGTTTATCGTCCGCTAATGAAAAACTGTTTTTT. Amino acids: CASSLSSANEKLFF. The gene calls are TRBV27 and TRBJ1-4; D not certain. V was shortened by 0 bases and J by 3 bases, with 5 bases between the two germline ends. The CDR3 extends over 14 amino acids. Per germline, CDR1 MNHEY and CDR2 SMNVEV (reference sequence). Using reference TRBV27 and TRBJ1-4 for the parts outside the CDR3, the full variable domain is EAQVTQNPRYLITVTGKKLTVTCSQNMNHEYMSWYRQDPGLGLRQIYYSMNVEVTDKGDVPEGYKVSRKEKRNFPLILESPSPNQTSLYFCASSLSSANEKLFFGSGTQLSVL.

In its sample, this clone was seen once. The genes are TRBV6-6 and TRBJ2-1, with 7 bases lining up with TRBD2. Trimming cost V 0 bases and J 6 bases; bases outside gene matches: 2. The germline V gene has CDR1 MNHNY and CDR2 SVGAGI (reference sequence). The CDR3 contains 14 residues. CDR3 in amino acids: CASSYSGEGNEQFF. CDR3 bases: TGTGCCAGCAGTTACTCTGGGGAGGGCAATGAGCAGTTCTTC.

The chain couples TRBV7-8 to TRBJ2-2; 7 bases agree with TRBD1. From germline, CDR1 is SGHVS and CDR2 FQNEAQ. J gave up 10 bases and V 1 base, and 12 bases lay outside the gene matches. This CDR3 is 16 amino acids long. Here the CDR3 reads CASSLEGAGGRSELFF. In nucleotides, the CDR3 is TGTGCCAGCAGCTTAGAGGGGGCAGGGGGAAGATCGGAGCTGTTTTTT.

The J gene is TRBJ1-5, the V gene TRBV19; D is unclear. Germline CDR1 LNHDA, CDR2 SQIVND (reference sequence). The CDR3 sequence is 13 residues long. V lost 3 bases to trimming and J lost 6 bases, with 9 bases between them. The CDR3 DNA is TGTGCCAGTAGTATTGGAGAAATTCAGCCCCAGCATTTT. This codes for CASSIGEIQPQHF.

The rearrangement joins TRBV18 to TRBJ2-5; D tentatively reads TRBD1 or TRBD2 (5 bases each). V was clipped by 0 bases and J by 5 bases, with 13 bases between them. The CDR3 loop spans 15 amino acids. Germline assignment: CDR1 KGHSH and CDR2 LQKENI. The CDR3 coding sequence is TGTGCCAGCTCACCACCCCCAGGGACCGGGGAGACCCAGTACTTC. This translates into CASSPPPGTGETQYF.

CDR3 nucleotides: TGTGCCAGCTCCCTACAGGGAACCGGGGAGCTGTTTTTT. The encoded protein is CASSLQGTGELFF. The chain has TRBV2 and TRBJ2-2, with D tentatively TRBD1 (6 bases). This CDR3 comprises 13 residues. Trimming removed 8 bases from V and 5 bases from J, with 12 bases in between. CDR1 and CDR2 from the germline V gene are SNHLY and FYNNEI.

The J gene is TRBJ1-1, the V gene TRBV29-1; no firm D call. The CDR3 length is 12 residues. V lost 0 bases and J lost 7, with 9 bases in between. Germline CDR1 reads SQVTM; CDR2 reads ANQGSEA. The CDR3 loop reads CSVEDTGFEAFF. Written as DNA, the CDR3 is TGCAGCGTTGAAGATACTGGATTTGAAGCTTTCTTT.

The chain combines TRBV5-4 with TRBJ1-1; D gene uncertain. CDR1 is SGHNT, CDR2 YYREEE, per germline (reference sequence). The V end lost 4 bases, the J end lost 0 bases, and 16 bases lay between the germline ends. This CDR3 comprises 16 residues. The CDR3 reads CASSLAGGNMNTEAFF. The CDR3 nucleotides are TGTGCCAGCAGCCTCGCTGGCGGGAATATGAACACTGAAGCTTTCTTT. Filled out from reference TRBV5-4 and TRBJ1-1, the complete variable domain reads ETGVTQSPTHLIKTRGQQVTLRCSSQSGHNTVSWYQQALGQGPQFIFQYYREEENGRGNFPPRFSGLQFPNYSSELNVNALELDDSALYLCASSLAGGNMNTEAFFGQGTRLTVV.

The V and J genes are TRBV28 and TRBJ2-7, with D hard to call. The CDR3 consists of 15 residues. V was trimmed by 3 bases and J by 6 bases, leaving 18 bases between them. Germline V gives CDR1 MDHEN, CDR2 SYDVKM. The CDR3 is CASSFSIGLSPEQYF. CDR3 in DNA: TGTGCCAGCAGTTTCTCGATAGGGCTAAGCCCCGAGCAGTACTTC.